Sequencing of this T cell receptor (beta chain) was carried out in a study of cytomegalovirus exposure and HLA in healthy donors. Study-wide findings and caveats: The investigators catalogued 180 or so TCR beta chains as cytomegalovirus-associated. Several of the most significant clusters appeared, in a later analysis, to be linked to common viral pathogens.

A note on this clone: The antigen remains unidentified.

With 60 Vbeta and 13 Jbeta primers, the PCR was carried out. Data came from immunoSEQ multiplex PCR; TCRdb stores just in-frame clones and leaves some out. The top ten hold 3% to 3.5% of the sample, which has approximately 140,000 clones, 75% seen once. CDR1 is SGHNT, CDR2 YYREEE, per germline (reference sequence). The J segment lost 4 bases and the V segment lost 4 bases, leaving 8 bases of the junction unmatched. This CDR3 is built from 15 residues. The sequence was collected from a man in his forties or fifties in good health and CMV-seronegative. V usage is TRBV5-4 and J usage is TRBJ1-3; TRBD1 agrees at 7 bases. The sequenced material came from PBMCs. The DNA for the CDR3 is TGTGCCAGCAGCCCGGGAGACAGGGACGGAAACACCATATATTTT. It encodes CASSPGDRDGNTIYF. Variable domain in full (rest from reference TRBV5-4 and TRBJ1-3): ETGVTQSPTHLIKTRGQQVTLRCSSQSGHNTVSWYQQALGQGPQFIFQYYREEENGRGNFPPRFSGLQFPNYSSELNVNALELDDSALYLCASSPGDRDGNTIYFGEGSWLTVV.